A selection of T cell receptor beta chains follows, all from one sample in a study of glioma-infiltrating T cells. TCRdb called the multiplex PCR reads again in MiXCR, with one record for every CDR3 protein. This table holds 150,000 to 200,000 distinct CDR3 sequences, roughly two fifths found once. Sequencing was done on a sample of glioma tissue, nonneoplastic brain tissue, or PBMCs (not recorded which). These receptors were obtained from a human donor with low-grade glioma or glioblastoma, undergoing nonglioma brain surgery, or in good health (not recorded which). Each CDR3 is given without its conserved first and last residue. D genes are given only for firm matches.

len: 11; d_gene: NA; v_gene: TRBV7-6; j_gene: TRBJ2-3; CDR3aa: ASSLGPPDTQY
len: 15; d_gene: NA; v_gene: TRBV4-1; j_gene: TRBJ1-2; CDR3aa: ASSQVPGALSNYGYT
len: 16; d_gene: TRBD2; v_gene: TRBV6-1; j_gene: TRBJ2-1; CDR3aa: ASSERASGSFSYNEQF
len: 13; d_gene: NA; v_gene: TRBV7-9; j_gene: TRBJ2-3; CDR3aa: ASSPRAESTDTQY
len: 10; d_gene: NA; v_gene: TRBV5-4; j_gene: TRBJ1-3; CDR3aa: ASSLQGNTIY
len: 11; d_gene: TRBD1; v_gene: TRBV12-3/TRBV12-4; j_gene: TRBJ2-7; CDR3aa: ASAPGQGIEQY
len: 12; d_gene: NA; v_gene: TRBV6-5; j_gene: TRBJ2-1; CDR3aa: ASSYRRAYNEQF
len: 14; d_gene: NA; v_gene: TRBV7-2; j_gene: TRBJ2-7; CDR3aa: ASSLASRTVGSEQY
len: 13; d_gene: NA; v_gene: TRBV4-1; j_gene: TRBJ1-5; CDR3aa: ASRPRQASNQPQH
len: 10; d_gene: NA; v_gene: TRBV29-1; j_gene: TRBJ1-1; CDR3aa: SVAGVNTEAF
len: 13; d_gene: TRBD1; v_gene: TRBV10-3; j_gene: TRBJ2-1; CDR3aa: AISPGQGSLNEQF
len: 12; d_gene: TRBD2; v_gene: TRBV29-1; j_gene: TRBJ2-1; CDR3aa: SVGGLERANEQF
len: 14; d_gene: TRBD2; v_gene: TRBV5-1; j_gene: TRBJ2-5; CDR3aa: ASSPISGGSDETQY
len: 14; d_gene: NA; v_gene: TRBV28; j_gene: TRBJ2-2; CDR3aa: ASSLHGERGTGELF
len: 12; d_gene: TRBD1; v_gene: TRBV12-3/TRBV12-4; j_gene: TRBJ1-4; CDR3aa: ASSFGTGNEKLF
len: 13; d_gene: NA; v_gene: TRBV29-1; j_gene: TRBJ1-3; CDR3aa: SVDIRQHPGNTIY
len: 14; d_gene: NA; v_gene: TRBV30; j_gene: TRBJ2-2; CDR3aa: AWSVRAGSSTGELF
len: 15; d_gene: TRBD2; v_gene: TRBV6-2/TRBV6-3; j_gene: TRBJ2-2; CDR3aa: ASTRTSGSLCTWELF
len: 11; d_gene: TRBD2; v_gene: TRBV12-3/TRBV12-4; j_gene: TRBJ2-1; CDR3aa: ASSRGLEPEQF
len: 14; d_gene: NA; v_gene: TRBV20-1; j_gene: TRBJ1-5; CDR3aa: SARDGLRRRNQTKH
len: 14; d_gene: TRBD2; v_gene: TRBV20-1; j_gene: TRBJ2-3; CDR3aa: STGLAGGSNTDTQY
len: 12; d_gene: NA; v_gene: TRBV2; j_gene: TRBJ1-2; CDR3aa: ASSNMSPVDGYT
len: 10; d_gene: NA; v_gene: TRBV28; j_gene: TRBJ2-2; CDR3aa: GTGKNTGELF
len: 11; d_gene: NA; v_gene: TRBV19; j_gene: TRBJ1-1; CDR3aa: ASSIDRNTEAF
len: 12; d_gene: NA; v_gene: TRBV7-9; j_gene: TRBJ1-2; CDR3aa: ASSLGRDGYCYT
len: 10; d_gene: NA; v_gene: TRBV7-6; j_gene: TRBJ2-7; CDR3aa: ASSLAQGEQY
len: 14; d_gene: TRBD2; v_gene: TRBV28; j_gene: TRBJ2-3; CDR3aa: ASSSLLAASTDTQY
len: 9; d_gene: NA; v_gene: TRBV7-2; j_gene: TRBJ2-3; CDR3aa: ARQRLDTQY
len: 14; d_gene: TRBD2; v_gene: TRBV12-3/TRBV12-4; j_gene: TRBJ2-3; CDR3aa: ASSLISGRRTDTQY
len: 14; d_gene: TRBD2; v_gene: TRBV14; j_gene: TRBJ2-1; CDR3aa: ASSPLVLSGNAEQF
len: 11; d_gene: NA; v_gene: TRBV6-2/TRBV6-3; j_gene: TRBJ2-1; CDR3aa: ASKSSSVCEQF
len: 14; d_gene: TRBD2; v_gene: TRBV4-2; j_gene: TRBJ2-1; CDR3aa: ASSRHGRSSYNEQF
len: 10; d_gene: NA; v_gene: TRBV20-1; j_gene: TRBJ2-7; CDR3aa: SARYRFYEQY
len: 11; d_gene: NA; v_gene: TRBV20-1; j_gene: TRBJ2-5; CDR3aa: SARVRDRETQY
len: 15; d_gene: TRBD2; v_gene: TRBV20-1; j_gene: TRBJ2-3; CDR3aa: SVRWTSGIKVPDTQY
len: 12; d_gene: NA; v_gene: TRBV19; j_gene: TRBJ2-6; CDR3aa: ASTRTGGANVLT
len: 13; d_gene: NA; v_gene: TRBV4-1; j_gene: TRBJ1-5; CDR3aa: ASSQEDSENQPQH
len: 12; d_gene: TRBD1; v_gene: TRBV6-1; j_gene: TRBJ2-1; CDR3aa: ATRPRTGINKQF
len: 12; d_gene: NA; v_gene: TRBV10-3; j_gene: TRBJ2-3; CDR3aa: AISLGPPTDTQY
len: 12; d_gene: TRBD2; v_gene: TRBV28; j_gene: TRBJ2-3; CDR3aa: ASSTSGDTDTQY
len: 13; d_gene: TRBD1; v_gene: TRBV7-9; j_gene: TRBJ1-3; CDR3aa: ASSFRRGPGNTIY
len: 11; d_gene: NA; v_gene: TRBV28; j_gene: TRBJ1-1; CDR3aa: VAERGGGTGAL
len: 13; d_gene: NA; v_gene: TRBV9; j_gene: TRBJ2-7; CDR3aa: ASSVAAGEFYEQY
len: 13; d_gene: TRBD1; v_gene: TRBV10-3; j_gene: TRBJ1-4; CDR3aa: AISGGRGLAEKLF
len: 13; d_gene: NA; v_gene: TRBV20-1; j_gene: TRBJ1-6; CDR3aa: SASLGGSTNSPLH
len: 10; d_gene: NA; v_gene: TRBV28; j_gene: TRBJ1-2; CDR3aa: ASSLRDYGYT
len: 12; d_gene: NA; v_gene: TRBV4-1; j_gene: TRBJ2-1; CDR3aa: ASSQVGIGKDSY
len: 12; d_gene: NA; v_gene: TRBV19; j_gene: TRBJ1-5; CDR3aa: AGTYGISNQPQH
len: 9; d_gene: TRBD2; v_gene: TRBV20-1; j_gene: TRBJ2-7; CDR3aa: SLSGSHEQY
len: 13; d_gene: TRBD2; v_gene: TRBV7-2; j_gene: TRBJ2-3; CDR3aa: ASSLGARELDTQY
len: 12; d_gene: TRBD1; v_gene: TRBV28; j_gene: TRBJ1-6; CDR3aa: ASSLGQGHSHLH
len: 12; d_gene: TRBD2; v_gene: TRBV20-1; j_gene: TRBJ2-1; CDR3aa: SARALAGQGEQF
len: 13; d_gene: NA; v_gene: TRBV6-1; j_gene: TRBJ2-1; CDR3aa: ASTESAYGYNEQF
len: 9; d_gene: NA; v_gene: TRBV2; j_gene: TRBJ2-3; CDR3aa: ASSHPDKQY
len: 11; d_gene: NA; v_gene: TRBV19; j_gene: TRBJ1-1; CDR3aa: ASMRLWGTEAF
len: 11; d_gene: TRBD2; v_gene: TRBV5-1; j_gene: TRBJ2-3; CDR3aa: ASRPSGPDTQY
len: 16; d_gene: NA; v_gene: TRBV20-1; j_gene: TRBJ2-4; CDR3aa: SARELTPEPRAKNIQY